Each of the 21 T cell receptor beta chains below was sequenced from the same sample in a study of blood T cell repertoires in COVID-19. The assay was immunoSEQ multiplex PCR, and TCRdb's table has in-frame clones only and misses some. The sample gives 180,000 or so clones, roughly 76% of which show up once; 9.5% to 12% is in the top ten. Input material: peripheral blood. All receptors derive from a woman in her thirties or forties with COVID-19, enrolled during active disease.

The CDR3 region is CAAGTQIAAGGRTGELFF. CDR3 in DNA: TGTGCCGCAGGAACGCAAATTGCAGCGGGAGGTAGAACCGGGGAGCTGTTTTTT. J is TRBJ2-2 and V is TRBV7-9; TRBD2 agrees at 9 bases. Germline lookup yields CDR1 SEHNR and CDR2 FQNEAQ (reference sequence). This CDR3 spans 18 amino acids. The J segment lost 5 bases and the V segment lost 11 bases, leaving 21 bases of the junction unmatched.

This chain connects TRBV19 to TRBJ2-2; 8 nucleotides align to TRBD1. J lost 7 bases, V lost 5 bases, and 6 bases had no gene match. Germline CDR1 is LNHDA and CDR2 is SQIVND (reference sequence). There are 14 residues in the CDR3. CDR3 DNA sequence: TGTGCCAGTAGTGACCAGGGGGCCGGCGGGGAGCTGTTTTTT. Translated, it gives CASSDQGAGGELFF.

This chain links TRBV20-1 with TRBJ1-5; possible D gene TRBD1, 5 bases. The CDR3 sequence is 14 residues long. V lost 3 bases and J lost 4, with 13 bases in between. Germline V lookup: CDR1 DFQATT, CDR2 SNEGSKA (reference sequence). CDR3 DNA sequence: TGCAGTGCTAGTAAGGGGTTGCTGAATCAGCCCCAGCATTTT. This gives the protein CSASKGLLNQPQHF.

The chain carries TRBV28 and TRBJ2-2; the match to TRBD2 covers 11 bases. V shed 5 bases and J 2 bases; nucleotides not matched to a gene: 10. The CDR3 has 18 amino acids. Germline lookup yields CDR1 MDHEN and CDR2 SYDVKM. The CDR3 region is CASSPRLGLAGNTGELFF. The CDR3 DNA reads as TGTGCCAGCAGTCCTAGACTAGGACTAGCGGGCAACACCGGGGAGCTGTTTTTT.

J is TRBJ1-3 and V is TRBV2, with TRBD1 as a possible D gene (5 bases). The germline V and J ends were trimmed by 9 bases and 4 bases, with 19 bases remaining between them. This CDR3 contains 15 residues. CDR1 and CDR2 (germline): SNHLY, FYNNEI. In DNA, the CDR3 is TGTGCCAGAAGGGACTGGGGTGCCGGCGGAAACACCATATATTTT. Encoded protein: CARRDWGAGGNTIYF.

This CDR3 reads CASSTLEGSSYNSPLHF. CDR3 DNA: TGTGCCAGTAGTACCTTAGAGGGAAGCTCCTATAATTCACCCCTCCACTTT. The V and J genes are TRBV19 and TRBJ1-6; D is ambiguous. The CDR3 is made up of 17 amino acids. V was cut by 4 bases and J by 0 bases, with 13 bases left in between. Germline CDR1 reads LNHDA; CDR2 reads SQIVND (reference sequence). Looking up the rest from reference TRBV19 and TRBJ1-6 gives the full variable domain: DGGITQSPKYLFRKEGQNVTLSCEQNLNHDAMYWYRQDPGQGLRLIYYSQIVNDFQKGDIAEGYSVSREKKESFPLTVTSAQKNPTAFYLCASSTLEGSSYNSPLHFGNGTRLTVT.

The CDR3 loop reads CASSIPTASGSYEQYF. The CDR3 DNA reads TGTGCCAGTAGTATCCCCACGGCTAGCGGGAGTTACGAGCAGTACTTC. The chain links TRBV19 to TRBJ2-7; TRBD2 matches 10 bases. J was trimmed by 4 bases and V by 3 bases; bases with no gene match: 9. The CDR3 contains 16 residues. Germline V lookup: CDR1 LNHDA, CDR2 SQIVND (reference sequence). Complete variable domain (other parts from reference TRBV19 and TRBJ2-7): DGGITQSPKYLFRKEGQNVTLSCEQNLNHDAMYWYRQDPGQGLRLIYYSQIVNDFQKGDIAEGYSVSREKKESFPLTVTSAQKNPTAFYLCASSIPTASGSYEQYFGPGTRLTVT.

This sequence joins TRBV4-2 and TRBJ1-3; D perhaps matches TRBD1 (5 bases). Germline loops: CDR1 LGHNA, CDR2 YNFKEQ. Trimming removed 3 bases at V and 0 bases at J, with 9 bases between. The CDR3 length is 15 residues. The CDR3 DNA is TGTGCCAGCAGCCACCTACAGGTCTCTGGAAACACCATATATTTT. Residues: CASSHLQVSGNTIYF.

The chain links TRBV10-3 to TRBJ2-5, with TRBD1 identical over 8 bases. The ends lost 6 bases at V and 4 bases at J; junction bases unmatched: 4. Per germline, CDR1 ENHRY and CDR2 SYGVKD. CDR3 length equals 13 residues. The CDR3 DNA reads TGTGCCATCAGCTCCGGGACAGGAGAGACCCAGTACTTC. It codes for CAISSGTGETQYF.

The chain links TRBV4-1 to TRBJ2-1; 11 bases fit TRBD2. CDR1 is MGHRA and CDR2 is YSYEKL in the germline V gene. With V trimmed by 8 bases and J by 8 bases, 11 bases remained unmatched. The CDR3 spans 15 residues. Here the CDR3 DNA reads TGCGCCAGCGGTACTAGCGGGAGTATTTACGATGAGCAGTTCTTC. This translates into CASGTSGSIYDEQFF.

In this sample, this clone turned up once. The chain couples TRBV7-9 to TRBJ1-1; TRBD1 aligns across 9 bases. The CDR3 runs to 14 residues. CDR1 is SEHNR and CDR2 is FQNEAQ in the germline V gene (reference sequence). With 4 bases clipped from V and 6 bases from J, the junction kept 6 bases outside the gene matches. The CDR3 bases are TGTGCCAGCAGCTCCCCGGGACAGGGATCTGAAGCTTTCTTT. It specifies CASSSPGQGSEAFF.

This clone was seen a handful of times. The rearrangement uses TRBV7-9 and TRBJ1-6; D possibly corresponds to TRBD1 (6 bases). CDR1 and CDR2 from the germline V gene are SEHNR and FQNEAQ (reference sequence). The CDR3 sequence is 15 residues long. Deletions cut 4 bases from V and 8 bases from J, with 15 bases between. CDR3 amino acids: CASSSIQGLDSPLHF. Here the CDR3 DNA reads TGTGCCAGCAGCTCGATACAGGGTTTGGATTCACCCCTCCACTTT.

CDR3 in DNA: TGTGCCAGCTCACCAGGCCCAGGGAGGGACTATGGCTACACCTTC. This codes for CASSPGPGRDYGYTF. The genes are TRBV18 and TRBJ1-2; perhaps TRBD1 as D (5 bases). The CDR3 is made up of 15 amino acids. CDR1 and CDR2 from the germline V gene are KGHSH and LQKENI. V lost 2 bases, J lost 3 bases, and 13 bases lay in between.

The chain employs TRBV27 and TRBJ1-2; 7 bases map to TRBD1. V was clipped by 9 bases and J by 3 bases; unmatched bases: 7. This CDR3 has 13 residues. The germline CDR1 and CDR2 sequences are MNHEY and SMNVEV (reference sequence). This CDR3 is CARSGTDYYGYTF. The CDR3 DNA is TGTGCCAGGTCCGGGACAGATTACTATGGCTACACCTTC.

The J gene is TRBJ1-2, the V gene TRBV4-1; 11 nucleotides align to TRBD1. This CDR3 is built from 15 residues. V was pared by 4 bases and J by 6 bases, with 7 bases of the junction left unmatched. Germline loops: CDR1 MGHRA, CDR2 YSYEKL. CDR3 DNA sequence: TGCGCCAGCAGCCCTGGACAGGGGGCTCTGAATGGCTACACCTTC. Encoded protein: CASSPGQGALNGYTF.

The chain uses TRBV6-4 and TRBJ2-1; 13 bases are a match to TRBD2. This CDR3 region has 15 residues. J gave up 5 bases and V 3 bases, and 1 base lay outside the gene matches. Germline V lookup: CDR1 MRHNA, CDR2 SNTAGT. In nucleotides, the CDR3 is TGTGCCAGCAGTGAACTAGCGGGGGGGCACAATGAGCAGTTCTTC. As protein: CASSELAGGHNEQFF.

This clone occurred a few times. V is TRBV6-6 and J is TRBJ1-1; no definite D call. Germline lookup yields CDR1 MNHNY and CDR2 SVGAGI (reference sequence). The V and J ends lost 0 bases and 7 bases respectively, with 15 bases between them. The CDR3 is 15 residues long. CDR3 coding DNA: TGTGCCAGCAGTTACTCTGGAGCGGCAGCGGTTGAAGCTTTCTTT. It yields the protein CASSYSGAAAVEAFF.

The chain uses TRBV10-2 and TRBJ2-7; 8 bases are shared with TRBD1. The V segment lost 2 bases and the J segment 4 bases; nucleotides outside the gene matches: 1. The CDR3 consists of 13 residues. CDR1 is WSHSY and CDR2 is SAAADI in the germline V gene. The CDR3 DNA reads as TGCGCCAGCAGTGAGACAGGGGGATACGAGCAGTACGTC. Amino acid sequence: CASSETGGYEQYV.

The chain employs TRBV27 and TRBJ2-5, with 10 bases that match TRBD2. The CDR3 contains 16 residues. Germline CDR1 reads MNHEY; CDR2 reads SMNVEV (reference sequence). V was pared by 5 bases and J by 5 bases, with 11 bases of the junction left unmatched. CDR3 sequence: CASSLLAGESGETQYF. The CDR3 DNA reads TGTGCCAGCAGTCTTCTAGCGGGAGAGTCGGGTGAGACCCAGTACTTC.

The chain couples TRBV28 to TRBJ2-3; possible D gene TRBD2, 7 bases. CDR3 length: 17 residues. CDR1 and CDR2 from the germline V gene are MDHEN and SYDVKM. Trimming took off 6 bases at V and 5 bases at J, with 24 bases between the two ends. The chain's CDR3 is CASSNAPGGRGEDTQYF. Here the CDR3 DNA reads TGTGCCAGCAGCAACGCCCCCGGGGGGCGCGGTGAAGATACGCAGTATTTT. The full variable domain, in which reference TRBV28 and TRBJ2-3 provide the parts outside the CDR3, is DVKVTQSSRYLVKRTGEKVFLECVQDMDHENMFWYRQDPGLGLRLIYFSYDVKMKEKGDIPEGYSVSREKKERFSLILESASTNQTSMYLCASSNAPGGRGEDTQYFGPGTRLTVL.

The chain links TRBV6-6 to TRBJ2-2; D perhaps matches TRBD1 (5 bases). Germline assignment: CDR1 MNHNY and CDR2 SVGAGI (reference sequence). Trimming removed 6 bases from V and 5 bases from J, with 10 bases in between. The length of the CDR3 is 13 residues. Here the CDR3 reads CASSDTGTGELFF. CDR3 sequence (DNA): TGTGCCAGCAGCGATACAGGAACCGGGGAGCTGTTTTTT.